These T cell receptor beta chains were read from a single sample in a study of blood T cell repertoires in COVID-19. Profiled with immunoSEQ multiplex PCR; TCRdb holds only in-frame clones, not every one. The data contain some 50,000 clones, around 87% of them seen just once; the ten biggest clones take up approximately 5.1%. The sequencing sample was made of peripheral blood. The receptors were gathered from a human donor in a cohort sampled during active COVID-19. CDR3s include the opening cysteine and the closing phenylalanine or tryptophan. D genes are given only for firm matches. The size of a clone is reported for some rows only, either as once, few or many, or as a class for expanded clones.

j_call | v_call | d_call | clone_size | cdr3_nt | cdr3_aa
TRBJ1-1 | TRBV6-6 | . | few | TGTGCCAGCAGTTACACTCAACGTAACACTGAAGCTTTCTTT | CASSYTQRNTEAFF
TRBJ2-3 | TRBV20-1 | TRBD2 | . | TGCAGTGCTAGTCGGCCTAGCGGGAGTAGGGGCACAGATACGCAGTATTTT | CSASRPSGSRGTDTQYF
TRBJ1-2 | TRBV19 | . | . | TGTGCCAGTAGTATACAGGGTCGAAACTATGGCTACACCTTC | CASSIQGRNYGYTF
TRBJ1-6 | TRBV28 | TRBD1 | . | TGTGCCAGCAGTTCTCCCGGGACAGGGGGGACTTCACCCCTCCACTTT | CASSSPGTGGTSPLHF
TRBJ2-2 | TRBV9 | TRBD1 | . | TGTGCCAGCGGGACAGCAAACACCGGGGAGCTGTTTTTT | CASGTANTGELFF
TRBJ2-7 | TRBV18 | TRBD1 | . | TGTGCCAGCTCACAGGGACAGATTAAATACGAGCAGTACTTC | CASSQGQIKYEQYF
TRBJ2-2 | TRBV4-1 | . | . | TGCGCCAGCAGCCAAGAAGGACGGGGGTTCGCGAACACCGGGGAGCTGTTTTTT | CASSQEGRGFANTGELFF
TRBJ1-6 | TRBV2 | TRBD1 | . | TGTGCCAGCAGTGAAAGGACAGGAGTCACCTCCTATAATTCACCCCTCCACTTT | CASSERTGVTSYNSPLHF
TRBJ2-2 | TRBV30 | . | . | TGTGCCTGGAGTGTACTTAGGGCAGGGGCCACCGGGGAGCTGTTTTTT | CAWSVLRAGATGELFF
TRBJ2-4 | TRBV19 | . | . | TGTGCCAGTAGTAAGGGACTCTTTGATGCCAAAAACATTCAGTACTTC | CASSKGLFDAKNIQYF
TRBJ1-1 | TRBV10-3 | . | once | TGTGCCATCAGTGGGGAGGGCCGGCCAACTGAAGCTTTCTTT | CAISGEGRPTEAFF
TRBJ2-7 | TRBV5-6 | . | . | TGTGCCAGCAGGCCCTACGGGACTGGGGCCTACGAGCAGTACTTC | CASRPYGTGAYEQYF
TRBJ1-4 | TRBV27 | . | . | TGTGCCAGCAGTTTGCGGGTTGGGGAAAAACTGTTTTTT | CASSLRVGEKLFF
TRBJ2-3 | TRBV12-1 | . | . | TGTGCCAGCAGCACCCGGGAGCCGATCCACACAGATACGCAGTATTTT | CASSTREPIHTDTQYF
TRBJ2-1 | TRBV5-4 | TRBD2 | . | TGTGCCAGCAGCTTAAGGAGGGGGACTAGCGGGAGAACGGATTACAATGAGCAGTTCTTC | CASSLRRGTSGRTDYNEQFF
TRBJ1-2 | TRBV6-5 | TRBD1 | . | TGTGCCAGCAGTTTCTCTGACAGGGGGGACTATGGCTACACCTTC | CASSFSDRGDYGYTF
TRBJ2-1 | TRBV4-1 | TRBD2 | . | TGCGCCAGCAGCCAAGATCCGGCTAGCGGGAGTCGGTCCTACAATGAGCAGTTCTTC | CASSQDPASGSRSYNEQFF
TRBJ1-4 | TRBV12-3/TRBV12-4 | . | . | TGTGCCAGCAGTTTAGGCGTAGATGAAAAACTGTTTTTT | CASSLGVDEKLFF
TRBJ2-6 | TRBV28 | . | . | TGTGCCAGCAGTTTCCCCGGGGTCGGGGCCAACGTCCTGACTTTC | CASSFPGVGANVLTF
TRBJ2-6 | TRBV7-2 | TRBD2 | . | TGTGCCAGCAGCCAGGGACTAGCGGGAGGGGCTGGGGCCAACGTCCTGACTTTC | CASSQGLAGGAGANVLTF
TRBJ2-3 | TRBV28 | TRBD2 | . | TGTGCCACCCGGGCAGCGGGGCTCACAGATACGCAGTATTTT | CATRAAGLTDTQYF
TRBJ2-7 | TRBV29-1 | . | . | TGCAGCGTTGAGGACTCACTGACCTACGAGCAGTACTTC | CSVEDSLTYEQYF
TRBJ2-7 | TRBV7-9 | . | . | TGTGCCAGCAGTCCCGAGGGTTACGAGCAGTACTTC | CASSPEGYEQYF
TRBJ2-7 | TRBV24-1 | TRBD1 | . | TGTGCCACACCTGTGGAGGGCGGGGACAGGGGGCTGACCTACGAGCAGTACTTC | CATPVEGGDRGLTYEQYF
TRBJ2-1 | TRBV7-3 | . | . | TGTGCCAGCAGCTTAACGGGAGGTGAGCAGTTCTTC | CASSLTGGEQFF
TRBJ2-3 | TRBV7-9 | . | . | TGTGCCAGCAGCCGCCGGGGGTCGACAGATACGCAGTATTTT | CASSRRGSTDTQYF
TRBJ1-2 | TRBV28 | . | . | TGTGCCAGCAGTTTTTATTCAGGGGACGAGGGCTACACCTTC | CASSFYSGDEGYTF
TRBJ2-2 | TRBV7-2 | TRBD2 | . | TGTGCCAGCAGTATCACTAGCGGGAGGTTGGGCGGGGAGCTGTTTTTT | CASSITSGRLGGELFF
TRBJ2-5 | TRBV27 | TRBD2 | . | TGTGCCAGCAGTCCTTTAACTAGCGGGAGTTTTCTAGAGACCCAGTACTTC | CASSPLTSGSFLETQYF
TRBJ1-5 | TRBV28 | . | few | TGTGCCAGCAACCCTACAGGGTTTAGCAATCAGCCCCAGCATTTT | CASNPTGFSNQPQHF
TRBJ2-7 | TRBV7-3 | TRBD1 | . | TGTGCCAGCAGCTTGACAGGGGTGTCCAAGCAGTACTTC | CASSLTGVSKQYF
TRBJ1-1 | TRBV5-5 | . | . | TGTGCCAGCAGCTTGGCCGGGGCAGGGGCTTTTACCGCTTTCTTT | CASSLAGAGAFTAFF
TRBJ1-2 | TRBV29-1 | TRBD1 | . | TGCAGCGTTGATGACAGGGAAAACTATGGCTACACCTTC | CSVDDRENYGYTF
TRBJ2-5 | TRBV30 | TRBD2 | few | TGTGCCTGGAGGAGCGGGAGGAACCAAGAGACCCAGTACTTC | CAWRSGRNQETQYF
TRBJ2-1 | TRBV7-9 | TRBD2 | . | TGTGCCAGCAGCTCCACCCTTCCGGGACTAGCGGGCCCCTACAATGAGCAGTTCTTC | CASSSTLPGLAGPYNEQFF
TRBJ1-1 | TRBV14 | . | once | TGTGCCAGCAGCCACGACGACCTTGGAGAGACTGAAGCTTTCTTT | CASSHDDLGETEAFF
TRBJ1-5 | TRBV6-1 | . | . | TGTGCCAGCAGTGAAGTCGAGGAGGTTAAGAATCAGCCCCAGCATTTT | CASSEVEEVKNQPQHF
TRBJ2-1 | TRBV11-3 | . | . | TGTGCCAGCAGCCCGACTCTGGGGGCCGAGCAGTTCTTC | CASSPTLGAEQFF
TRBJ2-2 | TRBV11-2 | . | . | TGTGCCAGCAGCTCTTTCGGGGAGCTGTTTTTT | CASSSFGELFF
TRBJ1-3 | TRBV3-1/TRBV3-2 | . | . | TGTGCCAGCAGCCCCAGGGTTGTCACTGGAAACACCATATATTTT | CASSPRVVTGNTIYF
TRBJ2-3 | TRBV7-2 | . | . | TGTGCCAGCAGCTTCAATTTCCCAGGGCGTAGCACAGATACGCAGTATTTT | CASSFNFPGRSTDTQYF
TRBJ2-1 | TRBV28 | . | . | TGTGCCAGCAGTTTATGGGGCGAGCAGTTCTTC | CASSLWGEQFF
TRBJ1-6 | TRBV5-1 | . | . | TGCGCCAGCAGCTTAGCAGGGCGGGGTAATTCACCCCTCCACTTT | CASSLAGRGNSPLHF
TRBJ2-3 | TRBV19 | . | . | TGTGCCAGTAGTATGTTTTATTTAGCGGCGAAGAGAGGCACAGATACGCAGTATTTT | CASSMFYLAAKRGTDTQYF
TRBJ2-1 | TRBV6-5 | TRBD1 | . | TGTGCCAGCAGTTACGCGGCCGGACAGGACGGGCAGTTCTTC | CASSYAAGQDGQFF
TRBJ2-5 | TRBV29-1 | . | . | TGCAGCGTCCAGGGGTTGGGAGAGACCCAGTACTTC | CSVQGLGETQYF
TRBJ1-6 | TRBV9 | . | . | TGTGCCAGCAGCGTAGGAGGGATGTCCTATAATTCACCCCTCCACTTT | CASSVGGMSYNSPLHF
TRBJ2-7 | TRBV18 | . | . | TGTGCCAGCTCACCACCCTCGGGTGGAGGCGAGCAGTACTTC | CASSPPSGGGEQYF
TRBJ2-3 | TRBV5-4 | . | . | TGTGCCAGCAGCTCTGAGCTACCCGGTACGCAGTATTTT | CASSSELPGTQYF
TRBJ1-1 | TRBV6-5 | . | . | TGTGCCAGCAGGGGGTGGGGGGGGGCTGGGACTGAAGCTTTCTTT | CASRGWGGAGTEAFF
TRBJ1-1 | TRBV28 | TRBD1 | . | TGTGCCAGCAGTTTACTGGTGGGGGACAGAAGAGGTTTCTTT | CASSLLVGDRRGFF
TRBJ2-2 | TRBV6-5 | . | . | TGTGCCAGCGCTGGGGCTTACACCGGGGAGCTGTTTTTT | CASAGAYTGELFF